This T cell receptor (beta chain) was captured by sequencing in a study of CD4 and CD8 cells across lung adenocarcinoma regions (dated by TCRdb to between 2018 and 2020). In terms of the full investigation: To look at intratumor heterogeneity in the T cell receptor repertoire, the study compared tumor centers against tumor margins.

About this clonotype: It lacks a known antigen. The record has no base qualities; no much larger clone is one base away.

Receptor libraries were prepared by PCR. Instrument used: HiSeq X Ten. TCRdb reprocessing: public reads trimmed at Q25 with fastp, clones called with MiXCR, in-frame beta chains kept. Identical CDR3 proteins give one entry, which carries the most common genes and DNA. This sample has about 16,000 distinct CDR3 sequences in its table, and under 60% of those were observed once. Roughly 60% of the sample comes from the top ten. Donors were patients with localized lung adenocarcinoma, a subtype of non-small cell lung cancer. Samples were obtained from the centers of localized lung adenocarcinomas. For TCR repertoire analysis, CD8+ T cells from tumor tissue were profiled separately from CD4+ T cells. V has 1 base trimmed and J has 8 bases trimmed; junction bases matching no gene number 6. Reading the germline V gene gives CDR1 MNHNS and CDR2 SASEGT. Measured from the cysteine to the phenylalanine, the CDR3 is 14 residues long. Of the read, only the CDR3 DNA is kept; its 42 bases are in frame from base 1.

The chain is assembled from TRBV6-1 and TRBJ1-2, with 8 central nucleotides matching TRBD1. The source material was CD8+ T cells from the center of a lung tumor. Explained via the paper, the cell subset or site label denotes: tumor center region. The sequence was collected from a female donor with lung adenocarcinoma. The CD4 and CD8 labels of this study may be unreliable. CDR3 loop: CASSEGRDRSGYTF. Here is the DNA: TGTGCCAGCAGTGAAGGGAGGGACAGGTCCGGCTACACCTTC.